The clone carrying this TCR beta chain was seen many times. Its matching antigen is unknown. This record belongs to a study of metastatic and nonmetastatic thyroid tumors. Study details: Samples came from malignant and benign thyroid patients, and repertoires were compared across blood and tumor or nodule tissue.

General study findings and limits: Benign nodules were reported to have significantly lower TCR beta diversity than malignant thyroid tumors, in blood and tumor.

The V gene's germline CDR1 is DFQATT and CDR2 SNEGSKA (reference sequence). The CDR3 is made up of 14 amino acids. The ends were cut back, 3 bases at V and 6 bases at J, with 14 bases in the middle. Original data processing: The study's classifier, a distant-metastasis tool for papillary thyroid cancer, was built using CDR3 differences across clinicopathological groups. TCRdb used MiXCR to call clones anew from the PCR reads. The V and J calls shown here were made by TCRdb, not taken from the authors' results. The sample lists roughly 64,000 clones, about 4% occurring once. No patient had received any treatment before thyroid surgery.

The sample comprised blood. The rearrangement joins TRBV20-1 to TRBJ2-2, with unresolved D. The TCR comes from a female donor with papillary thyroid cancer or a benign thyroid nodule (not recorded which). Some clones in this sample may be carry-over from other donors' samples. CDR3 protein: CSARTTIQSGELFF. DNA of the CDR3: TGCAGTGCTAGGACGACAATCCAATCCGGGGAGCTGTTTTTT.